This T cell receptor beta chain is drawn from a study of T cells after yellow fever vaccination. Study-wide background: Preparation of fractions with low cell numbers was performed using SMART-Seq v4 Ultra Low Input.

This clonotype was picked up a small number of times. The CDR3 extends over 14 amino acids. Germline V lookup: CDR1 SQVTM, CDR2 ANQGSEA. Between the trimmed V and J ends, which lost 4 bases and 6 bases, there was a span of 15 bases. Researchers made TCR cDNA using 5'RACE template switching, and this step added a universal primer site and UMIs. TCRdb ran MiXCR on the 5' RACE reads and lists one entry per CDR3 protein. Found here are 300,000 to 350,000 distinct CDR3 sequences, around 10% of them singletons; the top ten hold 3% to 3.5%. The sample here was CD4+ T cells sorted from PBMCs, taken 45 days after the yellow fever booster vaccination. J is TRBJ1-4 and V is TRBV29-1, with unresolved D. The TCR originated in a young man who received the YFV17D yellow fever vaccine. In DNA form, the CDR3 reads TGCAGCGTTGTCATCGGGTCCCTATATGAAAAACTGTTTTTT. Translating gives CSVVIGSLYEKLFF. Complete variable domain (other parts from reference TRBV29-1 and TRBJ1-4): SAVISQKPSRDICQRGTSLTIQCQVDSQVTMMFWYRQQPGQSLTLIATANQGSEATYESGFVIDKFPISRPNLTFSTLTVSNMSPEDSSIYLCSVVIGSLYEKLFFGSGTQLSVL.